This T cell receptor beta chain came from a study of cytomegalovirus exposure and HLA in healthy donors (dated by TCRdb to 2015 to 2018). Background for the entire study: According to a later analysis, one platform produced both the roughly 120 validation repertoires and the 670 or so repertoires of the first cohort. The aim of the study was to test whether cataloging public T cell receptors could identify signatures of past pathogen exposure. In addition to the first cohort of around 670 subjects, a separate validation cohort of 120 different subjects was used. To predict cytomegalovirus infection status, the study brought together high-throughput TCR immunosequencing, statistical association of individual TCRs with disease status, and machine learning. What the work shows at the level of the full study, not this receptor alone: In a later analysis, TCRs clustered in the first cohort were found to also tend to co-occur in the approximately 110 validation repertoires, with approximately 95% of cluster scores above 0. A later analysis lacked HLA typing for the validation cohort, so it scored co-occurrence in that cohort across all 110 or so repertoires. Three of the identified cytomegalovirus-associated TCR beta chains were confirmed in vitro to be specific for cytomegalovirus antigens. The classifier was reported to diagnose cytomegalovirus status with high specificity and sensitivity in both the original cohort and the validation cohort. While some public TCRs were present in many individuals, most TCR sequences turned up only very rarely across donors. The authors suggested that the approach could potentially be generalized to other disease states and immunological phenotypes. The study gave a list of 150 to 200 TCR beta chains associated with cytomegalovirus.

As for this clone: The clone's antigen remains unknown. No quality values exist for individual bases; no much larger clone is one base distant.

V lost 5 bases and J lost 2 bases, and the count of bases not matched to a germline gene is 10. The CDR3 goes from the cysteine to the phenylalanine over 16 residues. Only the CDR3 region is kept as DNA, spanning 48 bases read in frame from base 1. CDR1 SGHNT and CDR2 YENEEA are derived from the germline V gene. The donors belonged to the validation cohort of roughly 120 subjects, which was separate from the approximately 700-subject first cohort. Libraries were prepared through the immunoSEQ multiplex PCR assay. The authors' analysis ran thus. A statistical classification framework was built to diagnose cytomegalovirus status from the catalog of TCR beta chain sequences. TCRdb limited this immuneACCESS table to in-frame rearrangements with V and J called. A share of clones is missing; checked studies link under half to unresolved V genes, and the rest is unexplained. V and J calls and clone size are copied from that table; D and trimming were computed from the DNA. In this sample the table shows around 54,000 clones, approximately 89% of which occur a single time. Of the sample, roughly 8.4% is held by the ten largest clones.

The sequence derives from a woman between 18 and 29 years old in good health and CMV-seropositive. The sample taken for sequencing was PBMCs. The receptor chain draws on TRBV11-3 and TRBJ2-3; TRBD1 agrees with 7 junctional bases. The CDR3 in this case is CASSPGDRQYTDTQYF. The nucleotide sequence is TGTGCCAGCAGCCCAGGGGACAGACAGTACACAGATACGCAGTATTTT.